This TCR beta chain was obtained from a study of T cells after yellow fever vaccination. This clonotype was counted ten times or more. V was clipped by 10 bases and J by 2 bases; unmatched bases: 13. This CDR3 contains 16 residues. The germline V gene encodes CDR1 MGHDK and CDR2 SYGVNS. One entry per CDR3 protein results from TCRdb running MiXCR on the 5' RACE reads. The sample records approximately 300,000 distinct CDR3 sequences, over 8% being singletons. The TCR originated in a man between 18 and 29 years old who received the YFV17D yellow fever vaccine. The chain combines TRBV25-1 with TRBJ2-2; TRBD1 agrees at 7 bases. This specimen consisted of PBMCs, obtained on the day of the first yellow fever vaccination. This CDR3 is CATLREGTANTGELFF. DNA for the CDR3: TGTGCCACCCTTCGGGAAGGGACAGCTAACACCGGGGAGCTGTTTTTT.